This T cell receptor beta chain was found in a study of long-term antiretroviral therapy in people with HIV (dated by TCRdb to between 2022 and 2023). Some background on the complete study: The earliest samples were collected about a decade before the 2015 WHO recommendation for immediate ART, when ART was typically delayed until CD4 counts fell. This retrospective serial study examined whether starting ART and sustained HIV suppression were associated with changes in the composition and diversity of the TRB repertoire in peripheral blood. The cohort contributed under 200 cryopreserved PBMC samples from a few dozen adults with confirmed HIV infection, collected serially over a mean of approximately 6 years (range 1-12). Of the roughly 31 participants with HIV, eleven were female. No cross-contamination during QIAcube processing was shown when test extractions of a monoclonal T-cell line were performed alongside 25 to 35 polyclonal samples. The investigation overall reported the following: The samples were dated from about 2003 to 2018, and the ART regimens that were used may be less effective than current ART regimens. Inferences about post-ART repertoire changes were limited because no data were available on ART adherence, viral resistance or therapy changes. Since PBMC availability was limited, sequencing covered only the TCR beta chain, with no alpha chain pairing. ART initiation was associated with a significant increase in TRB diversity, but diversity stayed significantly below transplant donor controls even after long-term ART. Compared with controls, HIV repertoires had narrower CDR3 length ranges, and the network structure pointed to an antigen-experienced repertoire that shifted only slightly toward naive after ART. Because cell numbers in pre-ART samples were limited, unsorted PBMC were profiled instead of sorted CD4+ and CD8+ T cells. At every time point, the repertoire was dominated by expanded TRB clones first identified before ART initiation, although this dominance fluctuated and, in many PLHIV, declined after ART.

On this clone itself: Its recognized antigen is unknown. No per-base quality is available; no much larger clone lies one base away.

Sequencing of the TRB variable region was done with the immunoSEQ hsTCRB v3.0 assay at survey level resolution. TRB sequencing targeted a depth of about 40,000-50,000 T-cell genomes per sample. An Illumina MiSeq with a v3 150-cycle kit was used to sequence the pooled TRB libraries. Under the source paper's analysis protocol: Analysis of repertoires was carried out in R inside a reproducible Nextflow workflow spanning QC, data transformation and analysis. LymphoSeq2, an R package for exploring AIRR-Seq data, was used to implement custom analyses. After excluding a few samples that yielded fewer than 5000 total TRB sequences, 150 to 200 HIV repertoires remained for analysis. Of the 188 retained HIV repertoires, over 55 were collected before and about 130 after ART initiation. Repertoires were downsampled to 5000 TRB nucleotide sequences, with summary statistics averaged over 100 downsampling iterations. The analysis kept only TRB sequences whose CDR3 regions were at least seven amino acids long. Diversity was measured with a Shannon entropy-derived clonality score and the Gini coefficient. In repertoire networks, the top 5000 CDR3 amino acid sequences were linked whenever an edit distance of one separated two sequences. For TRB CDR3 amino acid sequences, antigen specificity groups and MHC restriction were predicted with GLIPH2. To flag known CMV, EBV, HIV or tissue antigen associations, CDR3 amino acid sequences were matched against VDJdb and McPAS-TCR. Pre-ART, post-ART and control groups were compared with Wilcoxon signed-rank tests and Holm-Bonferroni correction. The clones in this table, taken by TCRdb from immuneACCESS, are in-frame only. Not every clone is retained; where verified, under half of the shortfall comes from an unresolved V gene, and the cause of the rest is unknown. That table furnishes V, J and clone size, whereas the DNA furnished D and trimming. The sample yields some 23,000 clones; around four fifths were counted once. Together, the top ten hold over 9% of the sample.

Its CDR3 holds 13 amino acids, cysteine through phenylalanine. Here the CDR3 DNA is all that survives: 39 bases in frame from base 1. As encoded in the germline V gene, CDR1 is SGHTS while CDR2 is YDEGEE. V drops 4 bases and J drops 3 bases, leaving 10 bases in between. Participants were included only if at least one PBMC sample before ART initiation and at least two post-ART samples were available. All participants with HIV were treated in the United States of America. Before DNA extraction, cryopreserved samples containing about 1-11 million PBMC were thawed and washed. At the time of the earliest PBMC sample for each participant with HIV, ages ranged from about 23 to 60 years. Per participant, PBMC samples came from 1-4 timepoints prior to ART initiation and 2-8 timepoints following ART initiation, for a median of 7 samples. For every participant, serial HIV viral load, CD4+ T-cell count, ART history and demographic data were obtained. Using a Qiagen kit on a QIAcube, genomic DNA was extracted from unsorted PBMC, with samples processed in batches of 12.

This chain joins TRBV5-8 to TRBJ1-2; the D gene is not confidently resolved. The TCR was taken from a woman aged 40 to 50 with HIV. Source: unsorted PBMCs, taken 1.1 years before starting antiretroviral therapy. The CDR3 in this case is CASSPTEYYGYTF. The nucleotides are TGTGCCAGCAGCCCCACCGAGTACTATGGCTACACCTTC.